This T cell receptor beta chain was profiled in a study of blood T cells in healthy people across ages (dated by TCRdb to between 2014 and 2017). Regarding the research as a whole: In model experiments, template switching captured roughly one uniquely barcoded TCR beta cDNA molecule for every two T cells. Age-related changes in TCR beta repertoire diversity were measured in the study by deep sequencing normalized with unique cDNA molecular identifiers. To avoid experimental bias, donors of different ages were randomly spread across the sequencing lanes. The donors were divided into four age groups: young (average 16 years), middle-aged (about 39), aged (approximately 64) and long-lived (about 79). Two additional independent replicas of 1 million unique cDNA reads from the same blood draw were analyzed for two donors (one aged 18 to 30 and one aged 80 or older).

The method behind the library was 5' RACE. For sequencing, an Illumina HiSeq 2500 was employed. A second roughly 6 to 11 cycle PCR used a sample-barcoded 5' primer and a J-beta primer mix. Each TCR beta cDNA molecule received a unique molecular identifier from a template-switch 5' adaptor carrying 12 random nucleotides. At least 3 million CDR3-containing paired-end reads were obtained from each sample. The Mint cDNA synthesis kit, primed by a TRBC-specific oligonucleotide, was used to synthesize first-strand cDNA from all RNA. Following uracil-DNA glycosylase treatment, a first 18-cycle PCR with universal primers M1SS and BC2_uni_R was performed on all cDNA. The study's processing was this. Normalization of each sample was performed by random selection of 1 million high-quality reads, each carrying a distinct molecular identifier. Reads with shared molecular identifiers were discarded instead of being binned into consensus sequences. MiTCR, with a Q25 quality threshold and the strictest error-elimination algorithm, was used for CDR3 identification, clonotype clustering and error correction. A nonparametric unseen species model with Euler transformation was used to estimate lower-bound total TCR beta diversity. The public sequencing data were trimmed at Q25 with fastp and processed into clonotypes with MiXCR by TCRdb, which kept only in-frame beta chains. Each record represents a unique CDR3 protein, reported with the most common genes and DNA among its rows. TCRdb's processing, not the study's, gives the V and J calls here. This sample has roughly 1,500,000 distinct CDR3 sequences in its table, and 35% to 45% of those were observed once. Approximately 7.9% of the sample is held by the ten biggest clonotypes.

The investigation overall reported the following: Conclusive comparison of naive and antigen-experienced compartments was prevented by the profiling of bulk unsorted PBMCs. As age increased, observed TCR beta diversity per million T cells dropped in a roughly linear way, and a significant reduction was already evident by age about 40. Donor CMV infection status was unknown, potentially confounding age-related changes in expanded clonotypes. Compared with the aged group, more naive CD4+ T cells, fewer expanded clones and increased TCR diversity were shown by the long-lived group, suggesting age selection. The percentage of naive T cells measured by flow cytometry correlated strongly with observed TCR beta diversity. Estimates of total diversity based on one million sequenced T cells were considered lower bounds and underestimates.

The 39 donors, aged about 6 to 95 years, were systemically healthy Caucasian individuals from Russia. Each donor gave ten milliliters of peripheral blood, collected into EDTA-treated Vacutainer tubes. Ficoll-Paque density-gradient centrifugation was used to isolate PBMCs, with at least 7 million obtained per sample. Total RNA, at least 5.5 micrograms per sample, was extracted from PBMCs with Trizol reagent. For every donor, an aliquot of PBMCs went through flow cytometry to measure the percentages of naive CD45RAhigh/CD27high T cells. As regards this clonotype: It has no known antigen specificity. No base quality values were provided; no much bigger clone lies one nucleotide off.

CDR1 and CDR2 were assigned from the germline V gene as SQVTM and ANQGSEA. The CDR3, cysteine through phenylalanine, is 13 amino acids long. Only CDR3 DNA is held: 39 bases, read in frame from base 1. Clipping removes 7 bases from V and 4 bases from J, with 9 as the unmatched junction base count. The chain links TRBV29-1 with TRBJ1-1; TRBD1 fits 7 bases in the junction. The source material was blood. This clonotype was obtained from a woman between 18 and 29 years old in good health. CDR3 region: CSADRDSGTEAFF. The bases read TGCAGCGCCGACAGGGATAGCGGCACTGAAGCTTTCTTT.